This T cell receptor (beta chain) was found in a study of neurological immune-mediated disorders. The study, taken as a whole, reports: HTLV-1-associated myelopathy ranked highest for TCR clonal expansion and multiple sclerosis lowest, beneath healthy controls.

From germline, CDR1 is SGHDT and CDR2 YYEEEE. V lost 3 bases and J 4 bases, leaving 11 bases between the germline ends. The CDR3 has 15 amino acids. This clonotype was observed at least ten times. The antigen remains undetermined. TCRdb processed the 5' RACE reads anew with MiXCR; each CDR3 protein has one entry. The repertoire holds about 31,000 distinct CDR3 sequences, under 5% seen once, with 20% to 25% in the top ten. Sequenced: CD4+ T cells from blood. This receptor was obtained from a middle-aged woman in good health. The rearrangement uses TRBV5-6 and TRBJ2-6; a possible D gene is TRBD1 (5 bases). As DNA, the CDR3 is TGTGCCAGCAGCTCCAGGGTCCTGGGGGCCAACGTCCTGACTTTC. It encodes CASSSRVLGANVLTF. The full variable domain, in which reference TRBV5-6 and TRBJ2-6 provide the parts outside the CDR3, is DAGVTQSPTHLIKTRGQQVTLRCSPKSGHDTVSWYQQALGQGPQFIFQYYEEEERQRGNFPDRFSGHQFPNYSSELNVNALLLGDSALYLCASSSRVLGANVLTFGAGSRLTVL.